Listed below are T cell receptor beta chains from one sample, sequenced in a study of cytomegalovirus exposure and HLA in healthy donors. Sequencing used immunoSEQ multiplex PCR; TCRdb keeps in-frame clones, though not all of them. The repertoire holds 100,000 to 150,000 clones, approximately 17% seen once, with 2.5% to 3% in the top ten. The sample was PBMCs. These receptor sequences come from a female donor in good health and CMV-seropositive. CDR3s include the opening cysteine and the closing phenylalanine or tryptophan. A D gene is named only where the DNA matches it firmly. Some rows have no size entry. The others give once, few or many, or a class for an expanded clone.

abundance,j_gene,v_gene,d_gene,CDR3aa,CDR3nt
.,TRBJ2-3,TRBV28,TRBD2,CASSPAGGLEDTQYF,TGTGCCAGCAGTCCCGCCGGGGGGTTGGAGGATACGCAGTATTTT
.,TRBJ2-3,TRBV5-4,TRBD2,CASSSVAGGATDTQYF,TGTGCCAGCAGCTCTGTAGCGGGGGGAGCTACAGATACGCAGTATTTT
.,TRBJ1-1,TRBV29-1,.,CSVDRVENTEAFF,TGCAGCGTTGACAGGGTGGAGAACACTGAAGCTTTCTTT
.,TRBJ2-7,TRBV11-1,TRBD2,CASSTRQDFSGRVTYEQYF,TGTGCCAGCAGCACTCGACAGGATTTTAGCGGGAGAGTTACCTACGAGCAGTACTTC
.,TRBJ2-3,TRBV2,TRBD2,CASSDWRGGTPDETDTQYF,TGTGCCAGCAGTGATTGGCGCGGGGGGACCCCTGACGAAACAGATACGCAGTATTTT
few,TRBJ1-1,TRBV6-5,.,CASYKDTAAFF,TGTGCCAGCTACAAAGACACTGCGGCTTTCTTT
.,TRBJ2-5,TRBV5-4,.,CASSLAMQGKETQYF,TGTGCCAGCAGCTTGGCTATGCAGGGCAAAGAGACCCAGTACTTC
.,TRBJ2-4,TRBV6-1,.,CASSANHGDIQYF,TGTGCCAGCAGCGCCAATCACGGGGACATTCAGTACTTC
few,TRBJ2-3,TRBV5-1,TRBD2,CASRTGTSGNGAADTQYF,TGCGCCAGCAGAACCGGGACTAGCGGGAATGGGGCGGCAGATACGCAGTATTTT
few,TRBJ2-2,TRBV2,.,CASSVTRANTGELFF,TGTGCCAGCAGTGTGACTAGAGCGAACACCGGGGAGCTGTTTTTT
.,TRBJ2-7,TRBV7-2,TRBD2,CASSLAVLAGEYEQYF,TGTGCCAGCAGCTTAGCGGTACTAGCGGGAGAATACGAGCAGTACTTC
.,TRBJ2-3,TRBV7-2,TRBD2,CASSLQSGGAADTQYF,TGTGCCAGCAGCTTGCAGAGCGGGGGGGCGGCAGATACGCAGTATTTT
.,TRBJ2-7,TRBV9,.,CASSVEGALHYEQYF,TGTGCCAGCAGCGTAGAAGGGGCCCTCCATTACGAGCAGTACTTC
few,TRBJ1-2,TRBV29-1,.,CSVDPDRNYGYTF,TGCAGCGTTGACCCGGACAGAAACTATGGCTACACCTTC
few,TRBJ2-3,TRBV4-2,TRBD1,CASRHTGGALTDTQYF,TGTGCCAGCAGACACACAGGGGGCGCCCTAACAGATACGCAGTATTTT
few,TRBJ1-5,TRBV6-5,.,CASNRGPNQPQHF,TGTGCCAGCAACCGCGGCCCAAATCAGCCCCAGCATTTT
.,TRBJ2-3,TRBV5-1,TRBD2,CASSFSRASGGATDTQYF,TGCGCCAGCAGCTTCTCCCGAGCTAGCGGGGGGGCCACAGATACGCAGTATTTT
once,TRBJ2-5,TRBV7-6,.,CASSLQETQYF,TGTGCCAGCAGCTTACAGGAGACCCAGTACTTC
few,TRBJ2-7,TRBV10-1,.,CASSPSRVAEQYF,TGCGCCAGCAGTCCGTCCAGGGTAGCCGAGCAGTACTTC
.,TRBJ1-5,TRBV10-3,.,CAISESGSLYQPQHF,TGTGCCATCAGTGAATCAGGGTCCCTCTATCAGCCCCAGCATTTT
.,TRBJ1-1,TRBV28,TRBD1,CASTSSLPRDRGLDTEAFF,TGTGCCAGCACCAGTTCTCTCCCCCGGGACAGGGGGCTTGACACTGAAGCTTTCTTT
.,TRBJ1-3,TRBV5-1,.,CASSEGVGNTIYF,TGCGCCAGCAGCGAGGGGGTTGGAAACACCATATATTTT
.,TRBJ2-3,TRBV2,TRBD2,CASSGLAGGPSTDTQYF,TGTGCCAGCAGTGGGCTAGCGGGGGGGCCGAGCACAGATACGCAGTATTTT
.,TRBJ1-1,TRBV5-6,.,CASSLYRQGSAFF,TGTGCCAGCAGCCTATACCGCCAGGGTTCAGCTTTCTTT
once,TRBJ2-4,TRBV2,.,CASSEDGGVRYF,TGTGCCAGCAGTGAAGATGGGGGCGTACGGTACTTC
few,TRBJ2-7,TRBV28,.,CASSTSEGFGYEQYF,TGTGCCAGCAGTACCTCCGAGGGTTTCGGTTACGAGCAGTACTTC
.,TRBJ2-7,TRBV4-3,.,CASSQDRAGFYEQYF,TGCGCCAGCAGCCAAGATCGAGCAGGTTTCTACGAGCAGTACTTC
many,TRBJ2-7,TRBV4-3,.,CASSPTRGFSGEQYF,TGCGCCAGCAGCCCGACCCGGGGGTTTTCTGGGGAGCAGTACTTC
.,TRBJ1-6,TRBV6-5,TRBD1,CASNKLKGGRSPLHF,TGTGCCAGCAATAAACTAAAAGGGGGCAGGTCACCCCTCCACTTT
.,TRBJ2-7,TRBV4-2,TRBD1,CASSRGTGAYEQYF,TGTGCCAGCAGCCGCGGGACAGGGGCCTACGAGCAGTACTTC
.,TRBJ2-5,TRBV5-1,TRBD2,CASSYRLAGTQETQYF,TGCGCCAGCAGCTACCGACTAGCGGGGACCCAAGAGACCCAGTACTTC
few,TRBJ2-1,TRBV9,.,CASSVQAEQFF,TGTGCCAGCAGCGTACAGGCAGAGCAGTTCTTC
.,TRBJ1-4,TRBV4-3,TRBD1,CASSQVGQGNEKLFF,TGCGCCAGCAGCCAAGTGGGACAGGGGAATGAAAAACTGTTTTTT
few,TRBJ2-7,TRBV7-3,TRBD1,CASSLTADRGRYEQYF,TGTGCCAGCAGCTTAACGGCGGACAGGGGCAGGTACGAGCAGTACTTC
.,TRBJ1-2,TRBV2,.,CASTLEAILGGGYTF,TGTGCCAGCACCCTAGAAGCCATCTTAGGCGGTGGCTACACCTTC
once,TRBJ1-6,TRBV2,TRBD1,CASVGQGSVSPLHF,TGTGCCAGCGTTGGACAGGGAAGCGTTTCACCCCTCCACTTT
few,TRBJ2-7,TRBV6-5,TRBD2,CASSSPSGRSYEQYF,TGTGCCAGCAGCTCGCCTAGCGGGAGATCCTACGAGCAGTACTTC
few,TRBJ2-1,TRBV6-1,TRBD2,CASRGTSGSNEQFF,TGTGCCAGCAGAGGGACTAGCGGGAGCAATGAGCAGTTCTTC
.,TRBJ2-7,TRBV27,.,CASSPGLYEQYF,TGTGCCAGCAGCCCGGGACTCTACGAGCAGTACTTC
few,TRBJ1-2,TRBV5-1,.,CASSLVRTDGYTF,TGCGCCAGCAGCTTGGTAAGGACAGACGGCTACACCTTC
few,TRBJ2-7,TRBV9,.,CASSAGTYSYEQYF,TGTGCCAGCAGCGCCGGGACATACTCCTACGAGCAGTACTTC
few,TRBJ1-1,TRBV28,.,CASTPRRAQAFF,TGTGCCAGCACCCCTCGGAGGGCGCAAGCTTTCTTT
.,TRBJ2-7,TRBV6-5,TRBD1,CASSYISGGWYEQYF,TGTGCCAGCAGTTACATATCAGGGGGCTGGTACGAGCAGTACTTC
.,TRBJ1-3,TRBV4-1,TRBD1,CASSQGTGSGNTIYF,TGCGCCAGCAGCCAAGGGACAGGATCTGGAAACACCATATATTTT
.,TRBJ2-3,TRBV30,TRBD2,CAWSAIRLAGTDTQYF,TGTGCCTGGAGTGCAATACGACTAGCTGGCACAGATACGCAGTATTTT
few,TRBJ2-2,TRBV27,TRBD1,CASSYSRGLGGELFF,TGTGCCAGCAGTTATAGCAGGGGGCTGGGCGGGGAGCTGTTTTTT
few,TRBJ1-5,TRBV15,TRBD1,CATSRAGGPHNQPQHF,TGTGCCACCAGCAGAGCAGGGGGGCCACACAATCAGCCCCAGCATTTT
few,TRBJ1-4,TRBV18,TRBD1,CASSPTLFGTGDEKLFF,TGTGCCAGCTCACCCACCTTATTTGGGACAGGGGATGAAAAACTGTTTTTT
.,TRBJ2-1,TRBV29-1,TRBD1,CSVDDRVLWNEQFF,TGCAGCGTAGACGACAGGGTCTTGTGGAATGAGCAGTTCTTC
.,TRBJ1-1,TRBV5-6,TRBD1,CASSFGTGVEAFF,TGTGCCAGCAGCTTTGGGACAGGGGTTGAAGCTTTCTTT
few,TRBJ2-1,TRBV5-4,TRBD1,CASSLDRGRGYNEQFF,TGTGCCAGCAGCTTGGACAGGGGGCGCGGGTACAATGAGCAGTTCTTC
few,TRBJ2-7,TRBV20-1,.,CSAHRVYEQYF,TGCAGTGCTCACAGGGTGTACGAGCAGTACTTC